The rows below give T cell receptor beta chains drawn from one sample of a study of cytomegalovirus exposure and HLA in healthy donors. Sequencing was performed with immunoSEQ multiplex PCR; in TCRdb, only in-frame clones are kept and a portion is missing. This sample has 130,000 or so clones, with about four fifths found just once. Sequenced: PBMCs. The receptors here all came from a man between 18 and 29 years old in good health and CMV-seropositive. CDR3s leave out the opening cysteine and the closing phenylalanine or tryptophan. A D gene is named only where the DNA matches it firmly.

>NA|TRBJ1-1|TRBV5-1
ASSFSGGSTEAF
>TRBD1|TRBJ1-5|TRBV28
ASSLGQLLNQPQH
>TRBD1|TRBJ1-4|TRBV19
ASSVLDRVPDEKLF
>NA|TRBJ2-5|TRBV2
ASTLLGGAEETQY
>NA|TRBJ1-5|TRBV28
ASSLWRGGNSNQPQH
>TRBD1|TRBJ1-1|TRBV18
ASSPLGQGNTEAF
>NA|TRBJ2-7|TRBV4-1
ASSQSPGEQY
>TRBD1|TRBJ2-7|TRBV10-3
AISGTERPPQY
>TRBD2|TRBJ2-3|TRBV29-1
SVPGLAGGRYTDTQY
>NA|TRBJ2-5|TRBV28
ASSFPGEETQY
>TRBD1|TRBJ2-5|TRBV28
ASSLQGQRETQY
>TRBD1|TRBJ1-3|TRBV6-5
ASSRQGMGGNTIY
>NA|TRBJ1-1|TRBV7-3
ASSPGVLNTEAF
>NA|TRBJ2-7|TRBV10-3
AISTSSYEQY
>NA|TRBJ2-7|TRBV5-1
ASSLGVRQGGGYEQY
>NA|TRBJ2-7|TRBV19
ASSTALQGIPYEQY
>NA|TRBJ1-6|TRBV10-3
AISDSSYNSPLH
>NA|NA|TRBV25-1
ASQGYEQY
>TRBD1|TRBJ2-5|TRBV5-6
ASSLKGQSGWETQY
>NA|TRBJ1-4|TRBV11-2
ASSFGQFNEKLF
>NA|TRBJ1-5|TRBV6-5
ASSSHRQLQPQH
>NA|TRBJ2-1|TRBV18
ASSPMDSRRNEQF
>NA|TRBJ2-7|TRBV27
ASSPRQPGYEQY
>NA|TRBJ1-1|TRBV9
ASSEKVAGNTEAF
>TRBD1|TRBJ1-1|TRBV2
ASKVGTADTEAF
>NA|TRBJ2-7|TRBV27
ASSTPGKGTYEQY
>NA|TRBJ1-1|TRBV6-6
ASSYGAGDGTEAF
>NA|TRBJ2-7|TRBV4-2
ASSQRTDWY
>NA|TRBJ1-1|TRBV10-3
AISGTSNTEAF
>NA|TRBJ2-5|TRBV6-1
ASSDRRRETQY
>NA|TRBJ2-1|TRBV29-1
SVEDFSDSPSYNEQF
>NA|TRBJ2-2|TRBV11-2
ASSFWTRNTGELF
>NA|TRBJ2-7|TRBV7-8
ASSFIQGTSYEQY
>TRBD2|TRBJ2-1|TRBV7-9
ASSLPGLIYNEQF
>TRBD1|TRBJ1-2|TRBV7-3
ASSSSTGWIYGYT
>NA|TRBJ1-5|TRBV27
ASSPRGYFQPQH
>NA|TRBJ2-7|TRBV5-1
ASSPRDITYEQY
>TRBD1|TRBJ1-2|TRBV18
ASSPPGTGAHGYT
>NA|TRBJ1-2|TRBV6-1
ASSEDRQRNYGYT
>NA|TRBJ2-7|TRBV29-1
SVRSDRTYEQY
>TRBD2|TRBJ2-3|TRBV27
ASSSYYRTSGRALGQY
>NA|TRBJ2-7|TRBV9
ASSVGAGDYYEQY
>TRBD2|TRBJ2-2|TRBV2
ATRLAPGGELF
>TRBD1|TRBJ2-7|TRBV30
AWSVGTGADGEQY
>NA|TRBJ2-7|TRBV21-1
ASFQTELPYEQY
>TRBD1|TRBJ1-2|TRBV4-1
ASSQFEGGNYGYT
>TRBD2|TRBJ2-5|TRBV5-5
ASSATSGRDQY
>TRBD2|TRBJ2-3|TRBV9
ASSGLATDTQY
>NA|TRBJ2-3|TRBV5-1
ASSLSTSPPDTQY
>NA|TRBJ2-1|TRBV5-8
ASTLRAEEQF
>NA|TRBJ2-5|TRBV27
ASSLYIAETQY
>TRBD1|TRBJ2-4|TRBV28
ASSLTGGIAAKNIQY